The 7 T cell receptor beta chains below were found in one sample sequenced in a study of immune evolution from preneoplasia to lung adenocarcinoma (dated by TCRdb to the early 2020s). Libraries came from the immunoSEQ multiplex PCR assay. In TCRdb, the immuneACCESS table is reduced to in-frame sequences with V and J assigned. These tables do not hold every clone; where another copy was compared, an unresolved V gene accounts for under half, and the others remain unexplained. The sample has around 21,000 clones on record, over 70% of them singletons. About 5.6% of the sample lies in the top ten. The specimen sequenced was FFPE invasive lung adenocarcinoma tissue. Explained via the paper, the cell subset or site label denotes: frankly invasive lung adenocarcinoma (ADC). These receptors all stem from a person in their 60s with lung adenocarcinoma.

In nucleotides, the CDR3 is TGTGCCAGCAGCGCCGCTGACAGGGAACACGAGCAGTACTTC. It translates to CASSAADREHEQYF. The gene calls are TRBV5-6 and TRBJ2-7; 7 bases are a match to TRBD1. The CDR3 is made up of 14 amino acids. Trimming cost V 4 bases and J 5 bases; bases outside gene matches: 9. CDR1 and CDR2 from the germline V gene are SGHDT and YYEEEE.

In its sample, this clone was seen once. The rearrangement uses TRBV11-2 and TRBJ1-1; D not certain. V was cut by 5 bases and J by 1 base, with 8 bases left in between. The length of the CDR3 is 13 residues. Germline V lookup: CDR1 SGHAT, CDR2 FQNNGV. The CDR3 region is CASSILPNTEAFF. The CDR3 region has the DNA TGTGCCAGCAGCATACTCCCGAACACTGAAGCTTTCTTT.

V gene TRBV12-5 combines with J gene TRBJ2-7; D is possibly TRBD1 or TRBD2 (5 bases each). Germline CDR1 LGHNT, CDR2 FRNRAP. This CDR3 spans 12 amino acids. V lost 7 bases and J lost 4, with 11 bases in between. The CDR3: CASARDRYEQYF. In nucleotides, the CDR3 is TGTGCTAGTGCCAGGGACCGTTACGAGCAGTACTTC.

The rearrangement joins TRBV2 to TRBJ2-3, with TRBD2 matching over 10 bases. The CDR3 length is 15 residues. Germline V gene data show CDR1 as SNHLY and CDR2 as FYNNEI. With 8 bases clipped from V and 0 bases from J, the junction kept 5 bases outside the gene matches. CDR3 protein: CASGKLAGSTDTQYF. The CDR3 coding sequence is TGTGCCAGCGGGAAACTAGCGGGGAGCACAGATACGCAGTATTTT.

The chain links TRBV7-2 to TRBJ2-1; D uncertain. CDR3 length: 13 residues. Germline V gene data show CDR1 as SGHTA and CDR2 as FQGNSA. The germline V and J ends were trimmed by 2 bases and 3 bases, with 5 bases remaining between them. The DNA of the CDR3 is TGTGCCAGCAGCTTACAACTCTACAATGAGCAGTTCTTC. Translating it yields CASSLQLYNEQFF.

The chain's CDR3 is CASSIEVRRAGYTF. The CDR3 DNA sequence: TGTGCCAGTAGTATAGAGGTGCGGAGGGCTGGCTACACCTTC. The genes are TRBV19 and TRBJ1-2; unclear D gene. V was shortened by 0 bases and J by 7 bases, with 12 bases between the two germline ends. The CDR3 is 14 amino acids. Germline assignment: CDR1 LNHDA and CDR2 SQIVND (reference sequence).

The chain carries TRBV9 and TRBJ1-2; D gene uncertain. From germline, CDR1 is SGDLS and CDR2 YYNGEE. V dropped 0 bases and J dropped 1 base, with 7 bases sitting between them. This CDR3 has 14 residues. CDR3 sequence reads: CASSVGPVNYGYTF. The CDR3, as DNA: TGTGCCAGCAGCGTAGGGCCGGTTAACTATGGCTACACCTTC.